Below, 6 T cell receptor beta chains from the same sample are listed, as sequenced in a study of cytomegalovirus exposure and HLA in healthy donors (dated by TCRdb to between 2016 and 2019). Libraries were prepared through the immunoSEQ multiplex PCR assay. TCRdb retrieved this table from immuneACCESS and kept in-frame rearrangements only. Not all clones are present; in checked studies, unresolved V genes account for under half, and no reason is known for the remainder. The sample table holds 150,000 to 200,000 clones, of which 75% to 90% were seen once. Approximately 2.1% of the sample belongs to the ten largest clones. Sequenced: PBMCs. Receptors were obtained from a woman under 30 in good health and CMV-seronegative.

This chain uses TRBV2 with TRBJ1-1; TRBD1 matches at 10 bases. CDR1 SNHLY and CDR2 FYNNEI come from the germline V gene. The ends lost 8 bases at V and 7 bases at J; junction bases unmatched: 7. The CDR3 is 13 residues long. Written as DNA, the CDR3 is TGTGCCAGCGCGGGACAGGGGTGGGGTGAAGCTTTCTTT. Translation gives CASAGQGWGEAFF.

This rearrangement joins TRBV7-9 to TRBJ2-6; TRBD1 matches 8 bases. Trimming cost V 2 bases and J 4 bases; bases outside gene matches: 10. The CDR3 is 18 amino acids. The germline V gene encodes CDR1 SEHNR and CDR2 FQNEAQ (reference sequence). In DNA, the CDR3 is TGTGCCAGCAGCTTACCGGGACAGGTTTTCTCGGGGGCCAACGTCCTGACTTTC. Translation: CASSLPGQVFSGANVLTF.

At least ten counts were recorded for this clone. V gene TRBV2 combines with J gene TRBJ2-7, with D hard to call. Trimming shortened V by 8 bases and J by 6 bases, and 8 bases separated the two germline ends. The germline V gene encodes CDR1 SNHLY and CDR2 FYNNEI. The CDR3 length is 10 residues. The CDR3 here is CASPLGEQYF. CDR3 nucleotides: TGTGCCAGCCCTCTAGGCGAGCAGTACTTC.

This clone was detected once. The chain couples TRBV21-1 to TRBJ1-5; the table's D call, TRBD1, has no DNA check behind it. TRBV21-1 is a documented pseudogene. This CDR3 comprises 15 residues. CDR3 loop: CASPRDRGSNQPQHF. CDR3 coding DNA: TGTGCCAGCCCCCGAGACAGGGGTAGCAATCAGCCCCAGCATTTT.

The CDR3 coding sequence is TGTGCCTGGAGTGCCCGACAGGGCCATACGCAGTATTTT. Its translation: CAWSARQGHTQYF. The rearrangement uses TRBV30 and TRBJ2-3; 7 bases are a match to TRBD1. Germline CDR1 GTSNPN, CDR2 SVGIG (reference sequence). After removal of 1 base from V and 7 bases from J, the junction contained 5 bases not matched to a gene. CDR3 length: 13 residues.

The rearrangement links TRBV6-5 to TRBJ2-5, with a weak D call TRBD1 (6 bases). Germline CDR1 reads MNHEY; CDR2 reads SVGAGI. This CDR3 region has 12 residues. Trimming removed 11 bases from V and 4 bases from J, with 14 bases in between. The CDR3 loop is CALGGDRETQYF. CDR3 DNA sequence: TGTGCCCTAGGGGGAGACAGAGAGACCCAGTACTTC.